One and the same sample provided the 25 T cell receptor beta chains below, sequenced in a study of blood T cells in healthy people across ages. It was with a sample-barcoded 5' primer and a J-beta primer mix that a second PCR of roughly 7 to 12 cycles was run. TCRdb used MiXCR to reprocess the 5' RACE reads, holding one entry per CDR3 protein. The profile shows 1.4 million to 1.5 million distinct CDR3 sequences, roughly 40% of them singletons. Sequences were obtained from blood. All receptors come from a woman younger than 30 in good health.

V usage is TRBV28 and J usage is TRBJ2-3, with D tentatively TRBD1 (6 bases). Trimming left V 6 bases short and J 0 bases short, with 22 bases between. Germline loops: CDR1 MDHEN, CDR2 SYDVKM. The CDR3 runs 18 residues. The CDR3 region has the DNA TGTGCCAGCAGAGGCTCCCAGGGGCCGAAGACTAGCACAGATACGCAGTATTTT. Translating gives CASRGSQGPKTSTDTQYF.

CDR3 in amino acids: CASKRAGEGTDTQYF. CDR3 nucleotides: TGTGCCAGTAAAAGAGCGGGGGAAGGCACAGATACGCAGTATTTT. This chain links TRBV19 with TRBJ2-3; the match to TRBD2 covers 8 bases. Trimming at V came to 7 bases and at J to 1 base, leaving 7 bases not matched to a gene. This CDR3 is 15 amino acids long. The V gene's germline CDR1 is LNHDA and CDR2 SQIVND (reference sequence).

This clonotype was detected many times. The V gene is TRBV20-1, the J gene TRBJ2-3, with 9 bases fitting TRBD2. The germline V gene encodes CDR1 DFQATT and CDR2 SNEGSKA (reference sequence). The trim removed 4 bases at V and 7 bases at J, leaving 3 bases unmatched. The length of the CDR3 is 12 residues. CDR3 in amino acids: CSAKRGDHTQYF. The CDR3 coding sequence is TGCAGTGCTAAGCGGGGGGACCATACGCAGTATTTT.

This rearrangement joins TRBV3-1 to TRBJ2-5, with D possibly TRBD2 on 5 matching bases. Germline assignment: CDR1 LGHDT and CDR2 YNNKEL (reference sequence). The V gene lost 4 bases and the J gene lost 5 bases, with 14 bases spanning the gap. The CDR3 totals 14 residues. CDR3 nucleotide sequence: TGTGCCAGCAGCCCGACGCGGGCTAGGGAGACCCAGTACTTC. It encodes CASSPTRARETQYF.

The J gene is TRBJ2-3, the V gene TRBV10-3, with D possibly being TRBD2 (5 bases). Trimming shortened V by 7 bases and J by 4 bases, and 24 bases separated the two germline ends. CDR1 is ENHRY and CDR2 is SYGVKD in the germline V gene. CDR3 size: 17 residues. The CDR3 region is CAINGREGASLPDTQYF. CDR3 sequence (DNA): TGTGCCATCAATGGAAGAGAGGGCGCAAGCCTCCCAGATACGCAGTATTTT.

The chain is built from TRBV10-3 and TRBJ2-7, with D possibly matching TRBD1 (5 bases). The J call may not be correct, given that the DNA end is closer to TRBJ2-5. The CDR3 is 15 residues long. Per the germline V gene, CDR1 is ENHRY and CDR2 is SYGVKD. CDR3 in amino acids: CAISEVTGGQETQYF. CDR3 nucleotide sequence: TGTGCCATCAGTGAAGTCACAGGTGGACAAGAGACCCAGTACTTC.

The CDR3 reads CASSVPSNYGYTF. Here the CDR3 DNA reads TGTGCCAGCAGTGTGCCTTCTAACTATGGCTACACCTTC. The chain recombines TRBV28 with TRBJ1-2; unclear D gene. This CDR3 has 13 residues. Trimming removed 5 bases from V and 0 bases from J, with 7 bases in between. Germline assignment: CDR1 MDHEN and CDR2 SYDVKM.

The genes are TRBV27 and TRBJ2-7; 9 bases are shared with TRBD2. Germline trimming cut 6 bases from V and 4 bases from J; bases unmatched to any gene: 10. Looked up from germline, CDR1 is MNHEY and CDR2 is SMNVEV (reference sequence). This CDR3 has 15 amino acids. CDR3 sequence (DNA): TGTGCCAGCAGCCGCCTCGTTAGCGGGGGATACGAGCAGTACTTC. Translated: CASSRLVSGGYEQYF.

The rearrangement joins TRBV29-1 to TRBJ1-2, with D unclear. CDR1 is SQVTM, CDR2 ANQGSEA, per germline. The CDR3 extends over 14 amino acids. The V gene lost 6 bases and the J gene lost 0 bases, with 14 bases spanning the gap. The CDR3 nucleotides are TGCAGCGTATACCCCGGTAGGACTAACTATGGCTACACCTTC. It translates to CSVYPGRTNYGYTF.

This clonotype was detected only a few times. The CDR3 reads CASRPGQGSDTQYF. CDR3 DNA: TGTGCCAGCAGACCGGGACAGGGTAGTGATACGCAGTATTTT. This chain joins TRBV2 and TRBJ2-3; 9 nucleotides align to TRBD1. V lost 6 bases and J lost 6; bases outside the gene matches: 7. The CDR3 contains 14 residues. Germline CDR1 SNHLY, CDR2 FYNNEI.

The rearrangement joins TRBV10-3 to TRBJ2-3, with TRBD2 matching over 7 bases. CDR1 and CDR2 from the germline V gene are ENHRY and SYGVKD. V gave up 4 bases and J gave up 6 bases; unmatched junction bases: 4. This CDR3 is built from 13 residues. The CDR3 protein is CAISGDYPDTQYF. DNA of the CDR3: TGTGCCATCAGTGGGGACTACCCGGATACGCAGTATTTT.

This clonotype was seen a handful of times. The CDR3 here is CASSRAAYQETQYF. Here the CDR3 DNA reads TGTGCCAGCTCCCGAGCGGCGTACCAAGAGACCCAGTACTTC. This chain connects TRBV7-7 to TRBJ2-5; D might be TRBD2 (5 bases). This CDR3 region has 14 residues. Trimming cost V 8 bases and J 0 bases, with 13 bases left between them. Germline values: CDR1 SSHAT, CDR2 FNYEAQ (reference sequence).

J is TRBJ1-2 and V is TRBV20-1, with TRBD1 as a possible D gene (5 bases). V was pared by 6 bases and J by 1 base, with 18 bases between. Germline values: CDR1 DFQATT, CDR2 SNEGSKA (reference sequence). The CDR3 runs 15 residues. CDR3 loop: CSAETGTEVNYGYTF. The CDR3 DNA reads as TGCAGTGCGGAGACCGGGACGGAGGTTAACTATGGCTACACCTTC.

This clonotype was seen more than once but under ten times. The chain carries TRBV3-1 and TRBJ2-1, with TRBD2 matching over 9 bases. V shed 5 bases, J shed 6 bases, and the junction held 14 bases outside the gene matches. Germline loops: CDR1 LGHDT, CDR2 YNNKEL (reference sequence). The CDR3 totals 17 residues. For the CDR3, the DNA is TGTGCCAGCAGCTCACGACCGGGACTAGCCAGATCCAATGAGCAGTTCTTC. Protein sequence: CASSSRPGLARSNEQFF.

Only one count was recorded for this clonotype. V is TRBV12-3 or TRBV12-4 and J is TRBJ2-1; TRBD1 agrees at 7 bases. J gave up 5 bases and V 5 bases, and 9 bases lay outside the gene matches. The CDR3 has 15 amino acids. DNA for the CDR3: TGTGCCAGCAGTAAAGCAGGGGGTAGGAACAATGAGCAGTTCTTC. Protein product: CASSKAGGRNNEQFF.

As concerns this clonotype: At one end, the junction sequence differs from germline, possibly due to a read error. This chain joins TRBV11-3 and TRBJ2-1, with a weak D call TRBD2 (7 bases). Germline V gene lookup returns CDR1 SGHNT and CDR2 YENEEA. The CDR3 contains 17 residues. This chain's CDR3 is CASTLSGGRPKPNEQFF. The CDR3 nucleotides are TGTGCCAGCACCTTATCCGGGGGGCGGCCCAAACCCAATGAGCAGTTCTTC.

This clonotype was seen a handful of times. The genes are TRBV28 and TRBJ2-4; a weak D match, TRBD1 (6 bases). Looked up from germline, CDR1 is MDHEN and CDR2 is SYDVKM. V was pared by 2 bases and J by 1 base, with 12 bases between. The CDR3 covers 16 residues. CDR3 sequence: CASSLDRRPAKNIQYF. Written as DNA, the CDR3 is TGTGCCAGCAGTTTAGACAGGAGACCCGCCAAAAACATTCAGTACTTC.

The CDR3 reads CASSLSEDRDELADLYEQYF. The CDR3 nucleotides are TGTGCCAGCAGCTTATCCGAGGACAGGGATGAACTAGCGGACCTCTACGAGCAGTACTTC. V and J are TRBV11-2 and TRBJ2-4; D possibly uses TRBD1 or TRBD2 (8 bases each). The assigned J gene may be wrong: the sequence end matches TRBJ2-7 better. The CDR3 runs to 20 residues. Per the germline V gene, CDR1 is SGHAT and CDR2 is FQNNGV.

This clonotype was observed a single time. This chain connects TRBV12-3 or TRBV12-4 to TRBJ2-1; D call uncertain. The CDR3 has 14 residues. Between the trimmed V and J ends, which lost 6 bases and 0 bases, there was a span of 9 bases. This CDR3 is CASRSTRSYNEQFF. CDR3 DNA: TGTGCCAGCAGATCCACCCGCTCCTACAATGAGCAGTTCTTC.

This clonotype has only a few counts. V gene TRBV20-1 combines with J gene TRBJ2-1, with 12 bases fitting TRBD2. Germline V gives CDR1 DFQATT, CDR2 SNEGSKA (reference sequence). The CDR3 extends over 16 amino acids. V lost 3 bases, J lost 7 bases, and 10 bases stayed unmatched. As DNA, the CDR3 is TGCAGTGCTAGGAACCGACTAGCGGGAGAGGAAAATGAGCAGTTCTTC. Protein sequence: CSARNRLAGEENEQFF.

The chain combines TRBV4-1 with TRBJ2-7; 9 bases match TRBD2. V trimming: 0 bases; J trimming: 7 bases; junction bases outside the gene matches: 10. Germline V lookup: CDR1 MGHRA, CDR2 YSYEKL. This CDR3 has 16 residues. CDR3 amino acids: CASSQEAGGVGNEQYF. CDR3 coding DNA: TGCGCCAGCAGCCAAGAGGCGGGAGGGGTGGGCAATGAGCAGTACTTC.

Only a few counts were recorded for this clonotype. The chain combines TRBV15 with TRBJ2-4; D call uncertain. Germline values: CDR1 LNHNV, CDR2 YYDKDF (reference sequence). V was pared by 4 bases and J by 0 bases, with 10 bases between. The CDR3 covers 15 residues. The CDR3 loop is CATSKEALAKNIQYF. CDR3 coding DNA: TGTGCCACCAGCAAAGAGGCACTAGCCAAAAACATTCAGTACTTC.

The chain uses TRBV28 and TRBJ2-7, with 7 positions matching TRBD2. Looked up from germline, CDR1 is MDHEN and CDR2 is SYDVKM. This CDR3 contains 17 residues. The ends lost 4 bases at V and 3 bases at J; junction bases unmatched: 15. CDR3 DNA sequence: TGTGCCAGCAGTTCCCCCCCGGGCGGGGGATCCCACTACGAGCAGTACTTC. As protein: CASSSPPGGGSHYEQYF.

This clonotype was recorded a few times. This chain connects TRBV27 to TRBJ2-1; D not resolved. Germline CDR1 reads MNHEY; CDR2 reads SMNVEV (reference sequence). Trimming left V 7 bases short and J 6 bases short, with 10 bases between. The CDR3 contains 12 residues. The CDR3 here is CASMYLGNEQFF. CDR3 bases: TGTGCCAGCATGTATTTAGGCAATGAGCAGTTCTTC.

J is TRBJ2-4 and V is TRBV5-1, with D possibly being TRBD1 (5 bases). TRBJ2-7 matches the DNA end more closely, so the J call is doubtful. The length of the CDR3 is 13 residues. Germline V lookup: CDR1 SGHRS, CDR2 YFSETQ. The CDR3 reads CASSWGLNYEQYF. Here the CDR3 DNA reads TGCGCCAGCAGCTGGGGCCTAAACTACGAGCAGTACTTC.